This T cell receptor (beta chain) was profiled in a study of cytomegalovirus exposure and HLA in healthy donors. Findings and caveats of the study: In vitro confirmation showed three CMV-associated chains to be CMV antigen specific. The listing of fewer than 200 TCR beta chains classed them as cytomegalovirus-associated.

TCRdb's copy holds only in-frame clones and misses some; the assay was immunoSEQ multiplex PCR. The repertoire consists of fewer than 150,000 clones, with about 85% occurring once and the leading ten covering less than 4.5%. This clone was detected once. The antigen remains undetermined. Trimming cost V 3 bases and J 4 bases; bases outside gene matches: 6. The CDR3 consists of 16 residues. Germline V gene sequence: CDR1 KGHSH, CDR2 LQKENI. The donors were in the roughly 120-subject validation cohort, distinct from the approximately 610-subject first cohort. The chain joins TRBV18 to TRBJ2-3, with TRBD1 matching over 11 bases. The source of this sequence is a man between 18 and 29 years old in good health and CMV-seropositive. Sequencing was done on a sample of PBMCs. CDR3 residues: CASSPRTGQGADTQYF. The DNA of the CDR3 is TGTGCCAGCTCACCGAGGACGGGACAGGGGGCAGATACGCAGTATTTT.